These 17 T cell receptor beta chains came from one sample sequenced in a study of T cells after yellow fever vaccination. TCRdb itself ran the 5' RACE reads through MiXCR, one entry per CDR3 protein. Among 500,000 to 700,000 distinct CDR3 sequences listed, less than 20% were seen once. Sequencing was performed on PBMCs, taken 15 days after the yellow fever booster vaccination. The receptor source for this set is a man under 40 who received the YFV17D yellow fever vaccine.

This clonotype was seen a handful of times. The V call is TRBV7-9, the J call TRBJ2-2; no clear D gene. CDR1 SEHNR and CDR2 FQNEAQ come from the germline V gene (reference sequence). This CDR3 region has 16 residues. V was shortened by 5 bases and J by 3 bases, with 16 bases between the two germline ends. Written as DNA, the CDR3 is TGTGCCAGCAGCCTCCGAGTAGGTCCTCACACCGGGGAGCTGTTTTTT. This encodes CASSLRVGPHTGELFF.

This clonotype was counted a few times. The chain recombines TRBV29-1 with TRBJ2-2; 7 bases fit TRBD2. Germline V lookup: CDR1 SQVTM, CDR2 ANQGSEA. The CDR3 totals 13 residues. Trimming cost V 7 bases and J 2 bases; bases outside gene matches: 4. CDR3 in amino acids: CSAKGLNTGELFF. CDR3 nucleotide sequence: TGCAGCGCCAAGGGACTAAACACCGGGGAGCTGTTTTTT.

J is TRBJ2-7 and V is TRBV10-3; 9 bases line up with TRBD2. The V gene's germline CDR1 is ENHRY and CDR2 SYGVKD. V lost 0 bases to trimming and J lost 3 bases; unmatched junction nucleotides: 3. The CDR3 runs 15 residues. CDR3: CAISESPSGNYEQYF. In DNA form, the CDR3 reads TGTGCCATCAGTGAGTCGCCTAGCGGGAACTACGAGCAGTACTTC.

This clonotype was detected a few times. The chain couples TRBV12-3 or TRBV12-4 to TRBJ2-5, with unresolved D. The V end was cut by 2 bases, the J end by 0 bases, with 16 bases between. The CDR3 loop spans 17 amino acids. The CDR3 sequence is CASSLRNRQLYQETQYF. In DNA, the CDR3 is TGTGCCAGCAGTTTAAGGAATCGGCAGTTGTACCAAGAGACCCAGTACTTC.

This chain uses TRBV20-1 with TRBJ2-2; possible D gene TRBD2, 5 bases. Germline-derived CDR1 and CDR2 are DFQATT and SNEGSKA (reference sequence). V lost 6 bases, J lost 7 bases, and 15 bases lay in between. This CDR3 comprises 13 residues. The CDR3 nucleotides read TGCAGTGCCCCTCTAGACGGGGTCGGGGAGCTGTTTTTT. It specifies CSAPLDGVGELFF.

The chain employs TRBV27 and TRBJ2-3; the D is unclear. Germline CDR1 is MNHEY and CDR2 is SMNVEV (reference sequence). The CDR3 loop spans 16 amino acids. V was clipped by 5 bases and J by 0 bases, with 15 bases between them. The CDR3 spells CASSPRLVLSTDTQYF. In DNA form, the CDR3 reads TGTGCCAGCAGTCCCCGACTCGTTCTAAGCACAGATACGCAGTATTTT.

This clonotype was seen a few times. The chain links TRBV28 to TRBJ2-7, with 16 positions matching TRBD2. CDR1 and CDR2 from the germline V gene are MDHEN and SYDVKM. This CDR3 has 18 residues. Unmatched junction bases numbered 10, after V lost 8 bases and J lost 0 bases. Here the CDR3 DNA reads TGTGCCAGCCGGTGGGGGACTAGCGGGAGGGGAACCTCCTACGAGCAGTACTTC. This gives the protein CASRWGTSGRGTSYEQYF.

There are a few counts of this clonotype. The chain combines TRBV12-3 or TRBV12-4 with TRBJ2-7; weak D call: TRBD2 (5 bases). The V and J ends lost 6 bases and 0 bases respectively, with 15 bases between them. CDR3 length equals 15 residues. The CDR3, as DNA: TGTGCCAGCAGGTCCGACTGGAGGAGCTCCTACGAGCAGTACTTC. Translated: CASRSDWRSSYEQYF.

This clonotype came up a few times. V and J are TRBV12-3 or TRBV12-4 and TRBJ2-1, with 10 bases aligning to TRBD1. The CDR3 is 17 amino acids. J lost 2 bases, V lost 4 bases, and 8 bases had no gene match. The CDR3 protein is CASSSTGTGDPYNEQFF. The CDR3 DNA follows: TGTGCCAGCAGTTCCACCGGGACAGGGGATCCCTACAATGAGCAGTTCTTC.

The rearrangement links TRBV7-2 to TRBJ1-4; D is perhaps TRBD1 (6 bases). This CDR3 has 15 residues. V was pared by 5 bases and J by 8 bases, with 18 bases between. Germline V lookup: CDR1 SGHTA, CDR2 FQGNSA. This chain's CDR3 is CASSRSGVGGEKLFF. The CDR3 nucleotides are TGTGCCAGCAGCCGATCAGGGGTAGGAGGCGAAAAACTGTTTTTT.

The V call is TRBV5-8, the J call TRBJ2-4; D might be TRBD2 (5 bases). Germline loops: CDR1 SGHTS, CDR2 YDEGEE. The CDR3 is 17 amino acids. Trimming took off 3 bases at V and 3 bases at J, with 19 bases between the two ends. CDR3 sequence: CASSSYQSTGVKNIQYF. DNA for the CDR3: TGTGCCAGCAGCTCCTACCAATCTACCGGGGTCAAAAACATTCAGTACTTC.

Comments on this clonotype: At one boundary the junction diverges from the germline segment, which might be a read error. The chain employs TRBV7-7 and TRBJ2-7; D tentatively fits TRBD1 or TRBD2 (5 bases each). The CDR3 totals 15 residues. Germline V gives CDR1 SSHAT, CDR2 FNYEAQ (reference sequence). In DNA form, the CDR3 reads TGTGCTAGCAGCTTATCTTTCGGGACCGGCTACGAGCAGTACTTC. It yields the protein CASSLSFGTGYEQYF. The full variable domain, rest sourced from reference TRBV7-7 and TRBJ2-7, is GAGVSQSPRYKVTKRGQDVTLRCDPISSHATLYWYQQALGQGPEFLTYFNYEAQPDKSGLPSDRFSAERPEGSISTLTIQRTEQRDSAMYRCASSLSFGTGYEQYFGPGTRLTVT.

The chain employs TRBV15 and TRBJ2-5; D is undetermined. Germline CDR1 LNHNV, CDR2 YYDKDF (reference sequence). The CDR3 covers 14 residues. V was trimmed by 4 bases and J by 1 base, leaving 10 bases between them. The CDR3 reads CATSKSPGQETQYF. The CDR3 DNA follows: TGTGCCACCAGCAAGAGTCCGGGCCAAGAGACCCAGTACTTC.

V gene TRBV7-3 combines with J gene TRBJ2-5; D perhaps matches TRBD2 (6 bases). Per the germline V gene, CDR1 is SGHTA and CDR2 is FQGTGA. This CDR3 contains 14 residues. V was clipped by 5 bases and J by 1 base, with 11 bases between them. As DNA, the CDR3 is TGTGCCAGCAGCGGTGGGGGGAGCCAAGAGACCCAGTACTTC. This encodes CASSGGGSQETQYF.

The gene calls are TRBV7-3 and TRBJ2-3, with TRBD1 identical over 8 bases. The CDR3 is 15 amino acids. Losses at the gene ends were 5 bases for V and 2 bases for J; bases not matched to a gene: 6. Germline lookup yields CDR1 SGHTA and CDR2 FQGTGA. As DNA, the CDR3 is TGTGCCAGCAGCAAAGGACAGGGCAACACAGATACGCAGTATTTT. Its translation is CASSKGQGNTDTQYF.

This clonotype was picked up a small number of times. The V gene is TRBV12-3 or TRBV12-4, the J gene TRBJ2-1; 11 nucleotides line up with TRBD1. The V gene end was trimmed by 6 bases and the J gene end by 7 bases; junction bases not matched to a gene: 8. The CDR3 sequence is 15 residues long. CDR3 bases: TGTGCCAGCAGAGCCGGGACAGGGGGAAAAAATGAGCAGTTCTTC. Translated: CASRAGTGGKNEQFF.

This clonotype was counted between two and nine times. The chain recombines TRBV24-1 with TRBJ2-5; D is perhaps TRBD1 (6 bases). Germline V gene lookup returns CDR1 KGHDR and CDR2 SFDVKD. V gave up 3 bases and J gave up 4 bases, with 11 bases separating them. The CDR3 runs 14 residues. The CDR3 loop reads CATSDRGLGETQYF. CDR3 bases: TGTGCCACCAGTGATAGGGGGTTGGGAGAGACCCAGTACTTC.